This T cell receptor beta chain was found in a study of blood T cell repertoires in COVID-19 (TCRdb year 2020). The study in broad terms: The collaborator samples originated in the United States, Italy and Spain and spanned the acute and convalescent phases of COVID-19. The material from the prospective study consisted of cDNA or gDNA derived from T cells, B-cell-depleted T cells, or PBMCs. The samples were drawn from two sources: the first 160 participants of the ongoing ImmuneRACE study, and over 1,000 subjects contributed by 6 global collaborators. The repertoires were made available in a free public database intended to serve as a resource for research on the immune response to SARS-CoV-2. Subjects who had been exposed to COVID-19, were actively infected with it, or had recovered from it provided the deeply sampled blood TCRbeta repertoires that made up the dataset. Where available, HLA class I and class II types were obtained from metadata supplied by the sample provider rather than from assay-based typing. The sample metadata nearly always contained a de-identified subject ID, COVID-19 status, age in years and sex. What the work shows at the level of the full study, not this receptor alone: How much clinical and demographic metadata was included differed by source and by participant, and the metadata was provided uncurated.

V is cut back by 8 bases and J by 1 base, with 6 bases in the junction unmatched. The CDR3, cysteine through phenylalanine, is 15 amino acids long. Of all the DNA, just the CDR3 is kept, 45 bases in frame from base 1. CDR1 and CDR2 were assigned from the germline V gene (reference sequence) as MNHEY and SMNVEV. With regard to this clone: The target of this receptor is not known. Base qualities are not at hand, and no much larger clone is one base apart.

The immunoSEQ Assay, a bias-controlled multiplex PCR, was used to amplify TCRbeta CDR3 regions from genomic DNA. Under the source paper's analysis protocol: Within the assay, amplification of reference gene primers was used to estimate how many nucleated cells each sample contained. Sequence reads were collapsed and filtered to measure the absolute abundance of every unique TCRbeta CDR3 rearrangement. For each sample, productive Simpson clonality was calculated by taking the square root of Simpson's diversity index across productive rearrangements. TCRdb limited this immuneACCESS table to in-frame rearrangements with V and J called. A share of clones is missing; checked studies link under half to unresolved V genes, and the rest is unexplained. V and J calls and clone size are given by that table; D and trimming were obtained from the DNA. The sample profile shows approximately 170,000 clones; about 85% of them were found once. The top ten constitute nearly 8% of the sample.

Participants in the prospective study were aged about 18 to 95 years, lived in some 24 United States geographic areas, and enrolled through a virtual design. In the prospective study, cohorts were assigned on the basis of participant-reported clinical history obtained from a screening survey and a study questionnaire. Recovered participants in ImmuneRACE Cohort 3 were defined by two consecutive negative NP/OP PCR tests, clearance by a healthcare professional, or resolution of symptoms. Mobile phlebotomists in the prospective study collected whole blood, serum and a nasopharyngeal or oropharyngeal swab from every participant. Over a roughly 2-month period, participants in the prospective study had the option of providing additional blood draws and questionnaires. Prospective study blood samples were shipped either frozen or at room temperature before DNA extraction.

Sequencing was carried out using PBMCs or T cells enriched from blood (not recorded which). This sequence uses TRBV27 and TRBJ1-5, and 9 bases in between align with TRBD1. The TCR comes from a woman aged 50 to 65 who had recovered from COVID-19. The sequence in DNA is TGTGCCAGCGCCAGGGGACAGGGCAGCAATCAGCCCCAGCATTTT. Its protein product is CASARGQGSNQPQHF.